What follows are 27 T cell receptor beta chains derived from one specimen sequenced in a study of shared clonotypes between healthy human individuals. Assay used: immunoSEQ multiplex PCR; TCRdb lists only in-frame clones, some missing. The data contain roughly 1,000,000 clones, 70% to 80% of them singletons. Specimen: memory CD4+ T cells from PBMCs. Subset indicated: CD45RA-negative fraction. Receptors originate from a man between 18 and 35 years old in good health. Some clones in this sample may be carry-over from other donors' samples.

The CDR3 region has the DNA TGTGCCAGCAGCTTAGATCAAGGACAGCAAGAGACCCAGTACTTC. Amino acids: CASSLDQGQQETQYF. The chain has TRBV11-2 and TRBJ2-5; tentatively, D is TRBD1 (6 bases). The CDR3 totals 15 residues. Germline loops: CDR1 SGHAT, CDR2 FQNNGV. V was shortened by 0 bases and J by 2 bases, with 10 bases between the two germline ends.

V gene TRBV7-9 combines with J gene TRBJ2-7; 9 nucleotides align to TRBD1. Germline V gene data show CDR1 as SEHNR and CDR2 as FQNEAQ (reference sequence). The CDR3 is made up of 14 amino acids. V dropped 8 bases and J dropped 1; count of bases not matched to a gene: 6. Here the CDR3 DNA reads TGTGCCAGCGCCCCGACAGGGGGGTCCTACGAGCAGTACTTC. Amino acid sequence: CASAPTGGSYEQYF.

The chain uses TRBV2 and TRBJ1-1; no clear D gene. CDR3 length: 14 amino acids. The V gene's germline CDR1 is SNHLY and CDR2 FYNNEI. V lost 6 bases and J lost 6, with 17 bases in between. This CDR3 reads CASRLDPGRAEAFF. The CDR3 nucleotides are TGTGCCAGCAGGTTGGACCCAGGCCGCGCTGAAGCTTTCTTT.

This sequence joins TRBV29-1 and TRBJ1-1; no reliable D call. From germline, CDR1 is SQVTM and CDR2 ANQGSEA. Trimming removed 4 bases from V and 4 bases from J, with 13 bases in between. This CDR3 spans 13 amino acids. For the CDR3, the DNA is TGCAGCGTTGCCCCCGGCGTAAGCACTGAAGCTTTCTTT. Protein product: CSVAPGVSTEAFF.

DNA for the CDR3: TGTGCCAGCAGCTTATCAGCGACAGGGGGTAATCAGCCCCAGCATTTT. As protein: CASSLSATGGNQPQHF. V usage is TRBV7-6 and J usage is TRBJ1-5; 9 nucleotides agree with TRBD1. V was clipped by 2 bases and J by 4 bases; unmatched bases: 6. Germline CDR1 is SGHVS and CDR2 is FNYEAQ. The CDR3 totals 16 residues.

This clone occurred a few times. V is TRBV4-2 and J is TRBJ1-5; D call uncertain. V gave up 0 bases and J gave up 5 bases, with 5 bases separating them. The CDR3 runs 13 residues. CDR1 is LGHNA, CDR2 YNFKEQ, per germline. Here the CDR3 DNA reads TGTGCCAGCAGCCAAGACAGGCATCAGCCCCAGCATTTT. Translating gives CASSQDRHQPQHF.

The chain has TRBV6-5 and TRBJ2-2; 8 positions agree with TRBD1. CDR1 is MNHEY, CDR2 SVGAGI, per germline. This CDR3 is built from 15 residues. Trimming removed 5 bases from V and 5 bases from J; junction bases left unmatched: 7. This CDR3 reads CASSLQGERTGELFF. The DNA of the CDR3 is TGTGCCAGCAGTCTACAGGGGGAGAGAACCGGGGAGCTGTTTTTT.

The chain joins TRBV5-5 to TRBJ1-3; D gene ambiguous. The V gene's germline CDR1 is SGHKS and CDR2 YYEKEE (reference sequence). The CDR3 is made up of 15 amino acids. V lost 4 bases, J lost 0 bases, and 11 bases lay in between. This CDR3 reads CASSADWSSGNTIYF. CDR3 coding DNA: TGTGCCAGCAGCGCAGACTGGAGCTCTGGAAACACCATATATTTT.

With regard to this clone: This may come from a read error, since a much larger clone is one base off. The sample has other DNA sequences that encode this CDR3 too. This rearrangement joins TRBV7-9 to TRBJ2-7; 12 positions agree with TRBD1. This CDR3 spans 14 amino acids. The germline gives CDR1 SEHNR, CDR2 FQNEAQ (reference sequence). V shed 5 bases, J shed 7 bases, and the junction held 6 bases outside the gene matches. CDR3 DNA sequence: TGTGCCAGCAGCCGGGACAGGGGGCGGGAGGAGCAGTACTTC. Protein: CASSRDRGREEQYF.

This chain joins TRBV7-2 and TRBJ2-3; 9 bases map to TRBD1. The germline gives CDR1 SGHTA, CDR2 FQGNSA. The V and J ends lost 5 bases and 4 bases, in that order; junction bases with no gene match: 4. The CDR3 totals 14 residues. CDR3 sequence reads: CASSPDRGSDTQYF. The CDR3, as DNA: TGTGCCAGCAGCCCGGACAGGGGCTCAGATACGCAGTATTTT.

The chain uses TRBV5-6 and TRBJ2-4; 9 nucleotides line up with TRBD2. The CDR3 extends over 16 amino acids. Looked up from germline, CDR1 is SGHDT and CDR2 is YYEEEE. Trimming cost V 4 bases and J 7 bases; bases outside gene matches: 12. CDR3 residues: CASSPAGGLFRNIQYF. CDR3 nucleotide sequence: TGTGCCAGCAGCCCTGCGGGAGGGCTATTTAGGAACATTCAGTACTTC.

The chain employs TRBV27 and TRBJ1-2; D is possibly TRBD1 (5 bases). V shed 8 bases and J shed 0 bases, with 19 bases lying between them. Germline V CDR1 and CDR2: MNHEY, SMNVEV (reference sequence). The CDR3 is made up of 16 amino acids. For the CDR3, the DNA is TGTGCCAGCCCCCACGGGGACCTAGAGACTAACTATGGCTACACCTTC. As protein: CASPHGDLETNYGYTF.

The chain has TRBV6-5 and TRBJ1-3; TRBD1 might be the D (6 bases). V was pared by 0 bases and J by 4 bases, with 13 bases between. The CDR3 has 16 residues. Germline CDR1 and CDR2: MNHEY and SVGAGI. CDR3 region: CASSYSRGGKGNTIYF. The CDR3 nucleotides read TGTGCCAGCAGTTACTCGAGAGGGGGGAAAGGAAACACCATATATTTT.

This clone was seen only once. One base away lies a much larger clone, so this may be a sequencing read error. The rearrangement joins TRBV28 to TRBJ2-5; possible D gene TRBD1, 6 bases. V gave up 4 bases and J gave up 3 bases, with 12 bases separating them. The germline V gene has CDR1 MDHEN and CDR2 SYDVKM. This CDR3 region has 14 residues. CDR3 nucleotides: TGTGCCAGCAGTTCCCAGGGGCGGGAAGAGACCCAGTACTTC. It encodes CASSSQGREETQYF.

This clone has a handful of counts. This chain links TRBV30 with TRBJ1-1; the D is unclear. The germline gives CDR1 GTSNPN, CDR2 SVGIG (reference sequence). Trimming removed 0 bases at V and 4 bases at J, with 12 bases between. The CDR3 is made up of 14 amino acids. CDR3 sequence: CAWSVKGGITEAFF. CDR3 bases: TGTGCCTGGAGTGTAAAGGGAGGAATCACTGAAGCTTTCTTT.

This clone was picked up one time. The chain combines TRBV6-1 with TRBJ1-5; 7 bases agree with TRBD1. J lost 5 bases, V lost 7 bases, and 8 bases had no gene match. Germline V gene lookup returns CDR1 MNHNS and CDR2 SASEGT. The CDR3 length is 14 residues. Here the CDR3 DNA reads TGTGCCAGCATCCCGGGACAGAAGGATCAGCCCCAGCATTTT. The encoded protein is CASIPGQKDQPQHF.

This clone was seen only a few times. This chain connects TRBV6-4 to TRBJ2-5; D may be TRBD1 (6 bases). Germline loops: CDR1 MRHNA, CDR2 SNTAGT. V dropped 6 bases and J dropped 5 bases, with 16 bases sitting between them. The CDR3 totals 14 residues. The CDR3 is CASRGTRCLETQYF. CDR3 DNA: TGTGCCAGCAGGGGGACAAGGTGTTTGGAGACCCAGTACTTC.

The chain has TRBV28 and TRBJ1-5; D gene ambiguous. The CDR3 has 12 amino acids. V gave up 0 bases and J gave up 5 bases, with 2 bases separating them. Per the germline V gene, CDR1 is MDHEN and CDR2 is SYDVKM. In nucleotides, the CDR3 is TGTGCCAGCAGTTTATGGGATCAGCCCCAGCATTTT. Protein: CASSLWDQPQHF.

This chain links TRBV27 with TRBJ2-3; the match to TRBD2 covers 7 bases. CDR3 length: 19 amino acids. V shed 6 bases, J shed 1 base, and the junction held 19 bases outside the gene matches. CDR1 and CDR2 from the germline V gene are MNHEY and SMNVEV (reference sequence). As DNA, the CDR3 is TGTGCCAGCAGGACACTCCGGGACTATCTGTCACATGGCACAGATACGCAGTATTTT. Translation gives CASRTLRDYLSHGTDTQYF.

The chain recombines TRBV4-2 with TRBJ2-7; 7 bases are a match to TRBD2. The CDR3 is 17 amino acids. Germline loops: CDR1 LGHNA, CDR2 YNFKEQ. The ends lost 0 bases at V and 0 bases at J; junction bases unmatched: 8. The CDR3 nucleotides read TGTGCCAGCAGCCAAGATCGGTCAGCGGGGAGCTCCTACGAGCAGTACTTC. Translating it yields CASSQDRSAGSSYEQYF.

The chain links TRBV7-2 to TRBJ2-3, with a weak D call TRBD2 (6 bases). Germline V CDR1 and CDR2: SGHTA, FQGNSA. Trimming stripped 5 bases from V and 9 bases from J, with 15 bases between. The CDR3 is 13 amino acids. The CDR3 sequence is CASSPTPGATQYF. CDR3 sequence (DNA): TGTGCCAGCAGCCCTACCCCGGGAGCCACGCAGTATTTT.

This chain joins TRBV20-1 and TRBJ2-7; the D gene is possibly TRBD2 (5 bases). The CDR3 runs 11 residues. The V gene lost 5 bases and the J gene lost 6 bases, with 11 bases spanning the gap. In germline, CDR1 is DFQATT, CDR2 SNEGSKA (reference sequence). This CDR3 reads CSAVPRGEQYF. The CDR3 nucleotides are TGCAGTGCTGTACCCCGGGGCGAGCAGTACTTC.

CDR3 bases: TGTGCCAGCAGCCAAGGTGTAGGGGGGGCTGAGAACGAGCAGTACTTC. Residues: CASSQGVGGAENEQYF. The chain employs TRBV4-2 and TRBJ2-7; possibly TRBD2 for D (7 bases). Trimming pared 1 base from V and 5 bases from J, leaving 18 bases between. The V gene's germline CDR1 is LGHNA and CDR2 YNFKEQ. The CDR3 length is 16 residues.

At least ten counts were recorded for this clone. This chain uses TRBV20-1 with TRBJ1-1; tentatively, D is TRBD1 (6 bases). V lost 5 bases, J lost 7 bases, and 11 bases lay in between. CDR1 is DFQATT, CDR2 SNEGSKA, per germline (reference sequence). This CDR3 region has 11 residues. The CDR3 spells CSAWAGDEAFF. DNA of the CDR3: TGCAGTGCTTGGGCAGGGGATGAAGCTTTCTTT.

This clone appeared a few times. The chain recombines TRBV18 with TRBJ2-5; unclear D gene. The CDR3 totals 15 residues. The germline V gene has CDR1 KGHSH and CDR2 LQKENI. V was clipped by 3 bases and J by 4 bases, with 15 bases between them. CDR3 region: CASSPSGGITETQYF. CDR3 DNA: TGTGCCAGCTCACCCTCGGGCGGCATAACAGAGACCCAGTACTTC.

The rearrangement uses TRBV7-2 and TRBJ1-2; 9 bases are a match to TRBD1. After removal of 2 bases from V and 7 bases from J, the junction contained 11 bases not matched to a gene. The CDR3 consists of 16 residues. CDR1 SGHTA and CDR2 FQGNSA come from the germline V gene. The CDR3 sequence: CASSLSSNRGLGGYTF. Written as DNA, the CDR3 is TGTGCCAGCAGCTTATCTTCTAACAGGGGGCTGGGTGGCTACACCTTC. Complete variable domain (other parts from reference TRBV7-2 and TRBJ1-2): GAGVSQSPSNKVTEKGKDVELRCDPISGHTALYWYRQSLGQGLEFLIYFQGNSAPDKSGLPSDRFSAERTGGSVSTLTIQRTQQEDSAVYLCASSLSSNRGLGGYTFGSGTRLTVV.

The chain combines TRBV19 with TRBJ1-1; a possible D gene is TRBD1 (5 bases). The CDR3 totals 13 residues. Per germline, CDR1 LNHDA and CDR2 SQIVND (reference sequence). Between the trimmed V and J ends, which lost 3 bases and 2 bases, there was a span of 7 bases. The CDR3 loop is CASSIRDNTEAFF. The CDR3 region has the DNA TGTGCCAGTAGTATTAGGGACAACACTGAAGCTTTCTTT.